This TCR beta chain was sequenced for a study of blood T cell repertoires in COVID-19. About the research overall: T cells, B-cell-depleted T cells, or PBMCs supplied cDNA or gDNA.

The CDR3 extends over 14 amino acids. V trimming: 0 bases; J trimming: 4 bases; junction bases outside the gene matches: 1. Germline V gene sequence: CDR1 SGDLS, CDR2 YYNGEE. Of note for this clone: Additional DNA sequences in this sample encode the identical CDR3.

As handled by the study authors: Amplification of reference gene primers was used by the study to estimate nucleated cell counts. Profiled with immunoSEQ multiplex PCR; TCRdb holds only in-frame clones, not every one. The V and J calls and clone size come from that table; D and trimming were worked out from the DNA. The table lists 250,000 to 350,000 clones, around 84% of them singletons. Assignments of participants to cohorts depended upon their own reported clinical history. Recovery among Cohort 3 donors was established by two negative PCRs, clearance, or symptom resolution. The V call is TRBV9, the J call TRBJ2-3; TRBD2 matches at 8 bases. The source material was PBMCs or T cells enriched from blood (not recorded which). This receptor was obtained from a woman between 45 and 60 years old who had recovered from COVID-19. This chain's CDR3 is CASSVAGGPDTQYF. In nucleotides, the CDR3 is TGTGCCAGCAGCGTAGCGGGGGGGCCAGATACGCAGTATTTT.